The present T cell receptor beta chain was sequenced within a study of CD8+ T cells in alopecia areata (dated by TCRdb to 2017 to 2018). Concerning the study at large: In both human patients and the C3H/HeJ mouse model, the study applied high-throughput TCRbeta sequencing to look at T cell clonal expansion in alopecia areata. Clonality in the scalp was compared among normal scalp (n=4), patchy alopecia areata scalp (n=8), and alopecia totalis/universalis scalp (n=8). On the human side, TCRbeta sequencing was run on scalp tissue and on sorted CD4+ and CD8+ peripheral blood T cells from healthy controls and from alopecia areata patients with either patchy or totalis/universalis disease. Amplification of TCRbeta CDR3 regions was done by immunoSEQ multiplex PCR using 35 Vbeta forward primers and 13 Jbeta reverse primers. RNA was extracted with the PAXgene miRNA kit for fixed scalp, the miRNeasy kit for PBMCs, and the RNeasy kit for mouse skin.

Findings and caveats that apply to the study as a whole: Shared TCR sequences between patients were less evident than in mice, which may be partly attributable to HLA diversity in the patient population. Compared with normal scalp, lesional scalp had higher clonality and more expanded CD8+ clones, particularly in alopecia totalis/universalis, a pattern that suggests antigenic drive. Resident alphabeta T cells in normal human skin are also sequenced, complicating scalp TCR repertoire analysis, unlike mouse skin dominated by gammadelta T cells.

Points on this clone: The target of this receptor is not known. Base qualities are not at hand, and no much larger clone is one base apart.

CDR1 and CDR2 are drawn from the germline V gene: SQVTM, ANQGSEA. Its CDR3 holds 13 amino acids, cysteine through phenylalanine. Solely the CDR3 DNA is kept, with 39 bases framed from the first base. Trimming removed 2 bases from V and 4 bases from J, leaving 11 bases between the germline ends. PBMCs were separated by density centrifugation and stained for CD3, CD4 and CD8, after which CD4+ and CD8+ T cells were sorted on a FACSAria. Unaffected controls provided scalp biopsies and blood samples. Library generation was performed with the immunoSEQ multiplex PCR assay. For TCR sequencing, RNA was extracted from every sample and reverse transcribed into cDNA to serve as template. SuperScript III was used to make first-strand cDNA, primed with a 2:1 mix of oligo-dT and random hexamers. A synthetic immune receptor repertoire was used to gauge amplification bias, and whatever bias remained was removed computationally. Per the original workflow: After raw reads were preprocessed to remove errors, the CDR3 was defined following IMGT conventions as running from the conserved cysteine to phenylalanine. Clonality was computed by normalizing Shannon entropy by log2 of the number of productive unique TCRs and subtracting the result from 1. Whether scalp clones were CD4 or CD8 was inferred by matching scalp TCRbeta sequences against CD4 and CD8 repertoires sorted from blood. TCRdb re-hosts the immuneACCESS table, in-frame sequences only. Its copies lack some clones; in the studies checked, an unresolved V gene accounts for under half of them, and the cause for the rest is not known. The V and J calls and clone size are taken from that table; D and trimming were inferred from the DNA. For this sample the table gives around 190,000 clones, of which roughly 56% were detected only once. The top ten clonotypes cover about 5.3% of the sample.

The TCR was taken from a human donor in good health. Sequenced material: CD8+ T cells sorted from blood. The rearranged segments are TRBV29-1 and TRBJ2-5; the D gene cannot be named for sure. The CDR3: CSVEFWGRETQYF. The sequenced DNA is TGCAGCGTTGAATTTTGGGGTCGAGAGACCCAGTACTTC.